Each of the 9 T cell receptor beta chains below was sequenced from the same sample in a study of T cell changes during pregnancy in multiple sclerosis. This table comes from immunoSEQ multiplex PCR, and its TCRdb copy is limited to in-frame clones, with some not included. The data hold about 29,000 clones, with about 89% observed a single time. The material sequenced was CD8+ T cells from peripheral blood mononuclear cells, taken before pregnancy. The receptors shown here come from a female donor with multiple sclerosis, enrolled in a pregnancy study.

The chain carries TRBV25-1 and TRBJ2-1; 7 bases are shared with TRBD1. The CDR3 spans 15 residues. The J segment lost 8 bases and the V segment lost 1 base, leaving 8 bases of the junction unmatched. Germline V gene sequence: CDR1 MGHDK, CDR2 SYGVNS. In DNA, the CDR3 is TGTGCCAGCAGTGAATTTAGGGGGCTTTTAGATGAGCAGTTCTTC. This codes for CASSEFRGLLDEQFF.

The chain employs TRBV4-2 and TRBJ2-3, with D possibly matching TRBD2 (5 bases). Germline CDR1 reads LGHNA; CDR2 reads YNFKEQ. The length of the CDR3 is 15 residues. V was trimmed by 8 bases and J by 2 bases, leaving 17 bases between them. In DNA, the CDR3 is TGTGCCAGCCATCTCGGGGTTGATACCACAGATACGCAGTATTTT. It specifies CASHLGVDTTDTQYF.

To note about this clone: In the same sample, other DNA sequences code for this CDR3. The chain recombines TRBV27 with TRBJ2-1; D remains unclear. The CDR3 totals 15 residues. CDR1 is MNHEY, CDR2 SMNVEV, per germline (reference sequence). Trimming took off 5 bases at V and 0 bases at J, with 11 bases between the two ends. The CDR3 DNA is TGTGCCAGCAGTCGGCGGCCTCCCTCCTACAATGAGCAGTTCTTC. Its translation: CASSRRPPSYNEQFF.

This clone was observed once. CDR3 bases: TGTGCCAGCAGCTCAAGTCCCGGGACATTCCCGAACACTGAAGCTTTCTTT. Amino acids: CASSSSPGTFPNTEAFF. This sequence joins TRBV7-9 and TRBJ1-1; D might be TRBD1 (6 bases). CDR1 and CDR2 from the germline V gene are SEHNR and FQNEAQ (reference sequence). This CDR3 spans 17 amino acids. Trimming removed 4 bases at V and 1 base at J, with 19 bases between.

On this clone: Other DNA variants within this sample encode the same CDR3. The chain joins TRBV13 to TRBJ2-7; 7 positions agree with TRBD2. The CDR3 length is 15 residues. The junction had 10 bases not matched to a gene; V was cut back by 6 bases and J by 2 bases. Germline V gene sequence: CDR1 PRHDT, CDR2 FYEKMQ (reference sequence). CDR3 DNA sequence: TGTGCCAGCAGTTCCAAGCGGGACCCAACCTACGAGCAGTACTTC. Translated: CASSSKRDPTYEQYF.

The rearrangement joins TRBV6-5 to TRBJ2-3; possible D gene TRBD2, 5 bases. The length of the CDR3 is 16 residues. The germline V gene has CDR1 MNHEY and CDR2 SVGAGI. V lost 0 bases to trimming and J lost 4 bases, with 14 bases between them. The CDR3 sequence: CASSYSVEERADTQYF. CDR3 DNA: TGTGCCAGCAGTTACTCCGTCGAGGAGAGGGCAGATACGCAGTATTTT.

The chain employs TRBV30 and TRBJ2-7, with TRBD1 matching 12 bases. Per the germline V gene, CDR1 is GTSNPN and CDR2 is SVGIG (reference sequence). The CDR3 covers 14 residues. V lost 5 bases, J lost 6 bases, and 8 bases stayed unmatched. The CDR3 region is CAWEPGQGASEQYF. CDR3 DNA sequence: TGTGCCTGGGAACCGGGACAGGGGGCCTCCGAGCAGTACTTC.

CDR3 sequence: CASSVLAAGELFF. DNA of the CDR3: TGTGCCAGCAGTGTACTAGCGGCCGGGGAGCTGTTTTTT. The chain employs TRBV13 and TRBJ2-2; 8 nucleotides line up with TRBD2. The CDR3 spans 13 residues. Per germline, CDR1 PRHDT and CDR2 FYEKMQ (reference sequence). V was pared by 6 bases and J by 6 bases, with 3 bases of the junction left unmatched. The full variable domain, its missing parts supplied by reference TRBV13 and TRBJ2-2, is AAGVIQSPRHLIKEKRETATLKCYPIPRHDTVYWYQQGPGQDPQFLISFYEKMQSDKGSIPDRFSAQQFSDYHSELNMSSLELGDSALYFCASSVLAAGELFFGEGSRLTVL.

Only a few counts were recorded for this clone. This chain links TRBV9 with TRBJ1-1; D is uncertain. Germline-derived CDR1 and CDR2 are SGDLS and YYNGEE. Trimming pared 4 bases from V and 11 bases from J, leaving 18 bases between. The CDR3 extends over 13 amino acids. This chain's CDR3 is CASSPYGHSVAFF. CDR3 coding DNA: TGTGCCAGCAGCCCCTATGGGCACTCCGTGGCTTTCTTT.